Each of the 9 T cell receptor beta chains below was sequenced from the same sample in a study of T cell changes during pregnancy in multiple sclerosis. The data were produced by immunoSEQ multiplex PCR, yet TCRdb's version contains in-frame clones alone and is incomplete. The sample carries roughly 40,000 clones, about 92% recorded once. The input for sequencing was peripheral blood, taken before pregnancy. Receptor source: a female donor with multiple sclerosis, enrolled in a pregnancy study.

The chain has TRBV11-2 and TRBJ2-3, with D perhaps TRBD1 (5 bases). V lost 5 bases and J lost 0, with 12 bases in between. The germline gives CDR1 SGHAT, CDR2 FQNNGV. This CDR3 has 15 amino acids. CDR3 loop: CASSPQGTSTDTQYF. CDR3 DNA sequence: TGTGCCAGCAGCCCCCAGGGAACTAGCACAGATACGCAGTATTTT.

By sample fraction, this clone is medium-sized (0.01 to 0.1%). This chain uses TRBV6-4 with TRBJ2-3, with 10 bases identical to TRBD2. The CDR3 is 15 amino acids. Germline-derived CDR1 and CDR2 are MRHNA and SNTAGT. Losses at the gene ends were 3 bases for V and 4 bases for J; bases not matched to a gene: 4. The CDR3 region has the DNA TGTGCCAGCAGTGAAGCGGGAGGGCCTGCAGATACGCAGTATTTT. It specifies CASSEAGGPADTQYF.

The rearrangement links TRBV5-6 to TRBJ1-2, with 7 bases that match TRBD1. This CDR3 is built from 13 residues. The trim removed 4 bases at V and 6 bases at J, leaving 6 bases unmatched. Germline V gene lookup returns CDR1 SGHDT and CDR2 YYEEEE. This chain's CDR3 is CASSGATGDGYTF. The CDR3 nucleotides are TGTGCCAGCAGCGGCGCAACAGGGGATGGCTACACCTTC.

The chain joins TRBV2 to TRBJ1-2; 10 nucleotides align to TRBD1. The CDR3 extends over 14 amino acids. Germline CDR1 is SNHLY and CDR2 is FYNNEI. V lost 6 bases and J lost 8; bases outside the gene matches: 9. CDR3 in DNA: TGTGCCAGCAGCCCCGGGACAGGGGTTCGGGGCTACACCTTC. It translates to CASSPGTGVRGYTF.

The chain carries TRBV4-1 and TRBJ2-5; tentatively, D is TRBD2 (5 bases). The J call may be faulty, since TRBJ2-7 better matches the DNA end. The CDR3 has 15 residues. Per the germline V gene, CDR1 is MGHRA and CDR2 is YSYEKL. The CDR3 loop is CASSQLSGLFYEQYF. The CDR3 nucleotides read TGCGCCAGCAGCCAACTCTCCGGACTCTTCTACGAGCAGTACTTC.

The chain combines TRBV25-1 with TRBJ2-3; unclear D gene. The CDR3 contains 14 residues. Germline V gene sequence: CDR1 MGHDK, CDR2 SYGVNS. V was trimmed by 3 bases and J by 0 bases, leaving 7 bases between them. CDR3 bases: TGTGCCAGCAGTGACCCCTCTAGCACAGATACGCAGTATTTT. Protein: CASSDPSSTDTQYF.

This chain connects TRBV7-2 to TRBJ2-1; 7 bases align to TRBD1. In germline, CDR1 is SGHTA, CDR2 FQGNSA. The length of the CDR3 is 15 residues. The junction had 4 bases not matched to a gene; V was cut back by 4 bases and J by 1 base. CDR3 amino acids: CASSYRTGSYNEQFF. For the CDR3, the DNA is TGTGCCAGCAGCTACCGGACAGGTTCCTACAATGAGCAGTTCTTC.

V gene TRBV6-5 combines with J gene TRBJ2-3; 8 nucleotides match TRBD2. V was pared by 10 bases and J by 0 bases, with 6 bases of the junction left unmatched. The CDR3 runs to 14 residues. The V gene's germline CDR1 is MNHEY and CDR2 SVGAGI. CDR3 loop: CATRLALSTDTQYF. CDR3 in DNA: TGTGCCACCAGACTAGCGCTCAGCACAGATACGCAGTATTTT.

This rearrangement joins TRBV5-1 to TRBJ1-2; D not certain. The CDR3 extends over 14 amino acids. V lost 3 bases and J lost 4, with 13 bases in between. The germline V gene has CDR1 SGHRS and CDR2 YFSETQ. This chain's CDR3 is CASSSGRERYGYTF. CDR3 coding DNA: TGCGCCAGCAGCTCGGGTCGGGAGCGCTATGGCTACACCTTC.